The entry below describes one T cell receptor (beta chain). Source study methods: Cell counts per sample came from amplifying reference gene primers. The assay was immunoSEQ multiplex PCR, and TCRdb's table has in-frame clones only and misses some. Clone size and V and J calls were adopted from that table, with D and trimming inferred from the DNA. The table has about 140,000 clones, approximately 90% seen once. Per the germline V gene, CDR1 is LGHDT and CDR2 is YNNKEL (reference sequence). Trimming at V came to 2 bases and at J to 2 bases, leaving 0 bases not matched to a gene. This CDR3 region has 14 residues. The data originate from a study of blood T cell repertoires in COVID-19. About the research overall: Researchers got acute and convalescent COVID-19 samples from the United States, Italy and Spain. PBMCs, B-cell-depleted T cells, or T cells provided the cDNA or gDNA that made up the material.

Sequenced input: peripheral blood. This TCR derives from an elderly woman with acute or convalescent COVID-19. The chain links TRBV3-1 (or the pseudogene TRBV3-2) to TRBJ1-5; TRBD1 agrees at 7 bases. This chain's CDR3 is CASSQTGGNQPQHF. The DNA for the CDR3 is TGTGCCAGCAGCCAAACAGGGGGCAATCAGCCCCAGCATTTT.